This record concerns one TCR beta chain sequence. Its target is unknown. These data are taken from a study of shared clonotypes between healthy human individuals. Broader study findings: Sharing across a handful of donors was seen in around 5.1% of naive CD4 clonotypes.

Assay used: immunoSEQ multiplex PCR; TCRdb lists only in-frame clones, some missing. The data hold more than 2 million clones, with approximately 95% observed a single time. The CDR3 spans 13 residues. Looked up from germline, CDR1 is SGHRS and CDR2 is YFSETQ. V was cut by 0 bases and J by 5 bases, with 8 bases left in between. V and J are TRBV5-1 and TRBJ2-5, with D uncertain. This receptor was obtained from a man aged 18 to 35 in good health. Sequencing was carried out using naive CD4+ T cells sorted from blood. Documented subset: CD45RA+ positively selected. CDR3 nucleotide sequence: TGCGCCAGCAGCTTGGCTGGGTTCGAGACCCAGTACTTC. The encoded protein is CASSLAGFETQYF.